The rows below give T cell receptor beta chains drawn from one sample of a study of T cells in Graves' hyperthyroidism and ophthalmopathy. MiXCR, run by TCRdb on the multiplex PCR reads, gives a single entry per CDR3 protein. The sample has roughly 700,000 distinct CDR3 sequences, around 16% seen once. The sequencing input was blood. The source is a man over 45 with Graves' hyperthyroidism. Each CDR3 is given with its conserved first and last residue. A D gene is named only where the DNA matches it firmly. Size values are once, few and many counts, or a class for expanded clones, and some rows have none.

v_call,d_call,j_call,clone_size,cdr3_aa,cdr3_nt
TRBV6-2/TRBV6-3,NA,TRBJ1-1,many,CASSSPQIEAFF,TGTGCCAGCAGTTCGCCCCAGATAGAAGCTTTCTTT
TRBV18,TRBD1,TRBJ1-6,few,CASSPSDRGISPLHF,TGTGCCAGCTCACCATCCGACAGGGGGATATCACCCCTCCACTTT
TRBV25-1,NA,TRBJ1-2,many,CASSVAQGANYGYTF,TGTGCCAGCAGTGTCGCACAGGGAGCTAACTATGGCTACACCTTC
TRBV27,NA,TRBJ2-7,NA,CASSGLDSYEQYF,TGTGCCAGCAGTGGGCTAGATTCCTACGAGCAGTACTTC
TRBV5-1,TRBD2,TRBJ2-3,few,CASSLVALREGPDTQYF,TGCGCCAGCAGCTTGGTGGCGTTGCGGGAGGGCCCAGATACGCAGTATTTT
TRBV30,NA,TRBJ2-7,few,CAWSPPAFGYEQYF,TGTGCCTGGAGCCCGCCAGCTTTCGGCTACGAGCAGTACTTC
TRBV13,NA,TRBJ2-2,many,CASSLDRPGELFF,TGTGCCAGCAGCCTCGACAGACCCGGGGAGCTGTTTTTT
TRBV29-1,NA,TRBJ2-5,few,CSVEQYDVGETQYF,TGCAGCGTTGAACAGTATGATGTTGGGGAGACCCAGTACTTC
TRBV10-3,TRBD1,TRBJ2-3,many,CATTNPQGVTDTQYF,TGTGCCACCACGAACCCCCAGGGGGTCACAGATACGCAGTATTTT
TRBV5-1,TRBD1,TRBJ2-7,NA,CASRQGAPYEQYF,TGCGCCAGCCGACAGGGAGCACCCTACGAGCAGTACTTC
TRBV27,NA,TRBJ1-2,NA,CASSLSNRESGYTF,TGTGCCAGCAGTTTATCTAACAGGGAGAGTGGCTACACCTTC
TRBV2,NA,TRBJ1-5,NA,CASRPPQGTSNQPQHF,TGTGCCAGCAGGCCCCCGCAGGGAACTAGCAATCAGCCCCAGCATTTT
TRBV12-3/TRBV12-4,TRBD1,TRBJ1-5,few,CASRPTGDNQPQHF,TGTGCCAGCAGACCGACAGGGGACAATCAGCCCCAGCATTTT
TRBV10-2,NA,TRBJ2-6,many,CASVRGSGANVLTF,TGCGCCAGCGTCAGGGGCTCTGGGGCCAACGTCCTGACTTTC
TRBV27,NA,TRBJ1-5,many,CASSLRQDNTPQHF,TGTGCCAGCAGTCTCCGACAGGACAATACGCCCCAGCATTTT
TRBV30,NA,TRBJ1-4,many,CAWREVGHNNEKLFF,TGTGCCTGGAGAGAAGTGGGACATAACAATGAAAAACTGTTTTTT
TRBV18,NA,TRBJ2-3,NA,CASSPPREADTQYF,TGTGCCAGCTCACCGCCGAGGGAGGCAGATACGCAGTATTTT
TRBV27,NA,TRBJ2-3,few,CASSPLGGRASTDTQYF,TGTGCCAGCAGTCCCCTAGGCGGTCGGGCTAGCACAGATACGCAGTATTTT
TRBV12-3/TRBV12-4,NA,TRBJ2-2,NA,CASTLGSTGELFF,TGTGCCAGCACCCTGGGGTCTACCGGGGAGCTGTTTTTT
TRBV9,TRBD2,TRBJ2-5,many,CASSPDGGRETQYF,TGTGCCAGCAGCCCCGACGGGGGGAGAGAGACCCAGTACTTC
TRBV2,NA,TRBJ1-1,many,CANRYNTEAFF,TGTGCCAACCGCTACAACACTGAAGCTTTCTTT
TRBV19,NA,TRBJ1-3,NA,CASSMGLSGNTIYF,TGTGCCAGTAGTATGGGACTCTCTGGAAACACCATATATTTT
TRBV19,NA,TRBJ1-1,many,CASSRPQLNTEAFF,TGTGCCAGTAGCCGCCCACAGCTTAACACTGAAGCTTTCTTT